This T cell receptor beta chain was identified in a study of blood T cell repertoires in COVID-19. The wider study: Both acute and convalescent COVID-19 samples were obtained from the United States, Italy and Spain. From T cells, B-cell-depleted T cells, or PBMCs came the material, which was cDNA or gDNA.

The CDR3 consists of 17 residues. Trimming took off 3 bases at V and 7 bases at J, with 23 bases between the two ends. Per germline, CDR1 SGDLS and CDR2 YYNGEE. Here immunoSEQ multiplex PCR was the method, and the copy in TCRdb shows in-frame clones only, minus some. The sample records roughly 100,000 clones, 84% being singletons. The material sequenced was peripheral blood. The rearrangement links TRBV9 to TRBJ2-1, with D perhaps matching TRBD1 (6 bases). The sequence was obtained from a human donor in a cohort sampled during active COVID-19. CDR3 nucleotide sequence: TGTGCCAGCAGCGGGATAATCACAGGCCTAAGGGGGAATGAGCAGTTCTTC. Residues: CASSGIITGLRGNEQFF.